This T cell receptor beta chain was identified during a study of T cells in Graves' hyperthyroidism and ophthalmopathy. Study conclusions and caveats: A 13 V-J model separated ophthalmopathy from stable hyperthyroidism. Blood also showed most of the thyroid clonotypes that were expanded above 0.001.

As concerns this clonotype: The antigen is not known.

There were TCR beta CDR3 regions amplified from RNA transcripts. Using the HTBI primer set, a first-round RT-PCR was run on the TCR CDR3. TCRdb itself ran the multiplex PCR reads through MiXCR, one entry per CDR3 protein. In the table there are hundreds of thousands of distinct CDR3 sequences, around 14% of which are singletons. The CDR3 covers 11 residues. Germline V gene data show CDR1 as DFQATT and CDR2 as SNEGSKA (reference sequence). Trimming pared 4 bases from V and 4 bases from J, leaving 7 bases between. Patients were excluded because of uncontrolled infection, other autoimmune disease, pregnancy or lactation. Each diagnosis drew on symptoms, thyroxine, TRAb, thyroid ultrasound and orbital computed tomography findings.

The chain links TRBV20-1 to TRBJ2-5; D remains ambiguous. This receptor was taken from a woman aged 18 to 35 with Graves' hyperthyroidism. The sequencing sample was made of blood. This CDR3 reads CSAKLVETQYF. For the CDR3, the DNA is TGCAGTGCTAAGTTAGTAGAGACCCAGTACTTC.